This TCR beta chain was documented in a study of cytomegalovirus exposure and HLA in healthy donors. In the PCR, 60 Vbeta and 13 Jbeta primers were used. Sequencing used immunoSEQ multiplex PCR; TCRdb keeps in-frame clones, though not all of them. Of around 190,000 clones detected, around 84% appear once; the ten largest clones hold roughly 3.2%. Germline V gene lookup returns CDR1 LGHNA and CDR2 YNFKEQ. The junction had 8 bases not matched to a gene; V was cut back by 0 bases and J by 0 bases. This CDR3 has 17 amino acids. The J gene is TRBJ2-7, the V gene TRBV4-2; 7 nucleotides line up with TRBD1. Sequencing was performed on PBMCs. The receptor was derived from a man aged 40-49 years in good health and CMV-seropositive. CDR3 sequence: CASSQDLSTGHSYEQYF. The CDR3 nucleotides are TGTGCCAGCAGCCAAGATTTATCGACAGGGCACTCCTACGAGCAGTACTTC.